The clone carrying this T cell receptor beta chain was recorded a few times. Its specificity is unknown. TCRdb re-analysed the 5' RACE reads in MiXCR, keeping a single row per CDR3 protein. The data contain approximately 92,000 distinct CDR3 sequences, about an eighth of them seen just once; the ten biggest clones take up just over 40%. This specimen belongs to a study of spatial heterogeneity in lung cancer. Overall study results and limits: Detection of ubiquitous tumor TCRs in blood was higher at resection than follow-up.

The time point: sample taken at primary tumor resection. Whole RNA from tumor, nontumor lung or frozen PBMC was sequenced unsorted. The CDR3 is 16 amino acids. V lost 0 bases and J lost 0, with 9 bases in between. Germline CDR1 reads MNHEY; CDR2 reads SMNVEV (reference sequence). The specimen was PBMCs, collected at surgery. V and J are TRBV27 and TRBJ2-1; D remains ambiguous. This TCR derives from a male donor with early-stage non-small cell lung cancer. CDR3 sequence: CASSLSSLSSYNEQFF. CDR3 bases: TGTGCCAGCAGTTTATCAAGCCTAAGCTCCTACAATGAGCAGTTCTTC.